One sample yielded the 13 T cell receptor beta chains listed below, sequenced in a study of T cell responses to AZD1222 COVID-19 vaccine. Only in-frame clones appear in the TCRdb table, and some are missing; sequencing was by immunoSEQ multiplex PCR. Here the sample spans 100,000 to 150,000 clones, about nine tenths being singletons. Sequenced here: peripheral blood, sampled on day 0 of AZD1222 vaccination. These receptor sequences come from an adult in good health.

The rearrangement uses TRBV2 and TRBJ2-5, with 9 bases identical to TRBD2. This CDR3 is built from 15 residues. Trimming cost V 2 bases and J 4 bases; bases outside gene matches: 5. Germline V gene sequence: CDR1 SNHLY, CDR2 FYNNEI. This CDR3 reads CASSERTSVGETQYF. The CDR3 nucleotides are TGTGCCAGCAGTGAAAGGACTAGCGTGGGAGAGACCCAGTACTTC.

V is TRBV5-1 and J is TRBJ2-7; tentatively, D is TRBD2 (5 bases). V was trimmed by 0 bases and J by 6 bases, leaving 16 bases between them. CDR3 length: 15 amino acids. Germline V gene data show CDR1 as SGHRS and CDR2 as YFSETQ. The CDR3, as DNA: TGCGCCAGCAGCTTGGATCCCGCGCGGGCCGTCGAGCAGTACTTC. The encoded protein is CASSLDPARAVEQYF.

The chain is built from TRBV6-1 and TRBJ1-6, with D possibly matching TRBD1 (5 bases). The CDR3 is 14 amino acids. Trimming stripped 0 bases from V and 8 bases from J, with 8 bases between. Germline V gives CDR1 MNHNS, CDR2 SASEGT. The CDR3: CASSEAGGDSPLHF. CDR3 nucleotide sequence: TGTGCCAGCAGTGAAGCCGGGGGGGATTCACCCCTCCACTTT.

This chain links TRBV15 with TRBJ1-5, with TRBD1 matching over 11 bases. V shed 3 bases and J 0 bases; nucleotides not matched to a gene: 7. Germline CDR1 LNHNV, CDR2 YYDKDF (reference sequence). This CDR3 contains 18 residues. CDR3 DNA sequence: TGTGCCACCAGCAGGTTAGGGACAGGGGGATTTAGCAATCAGCCCCAGCATTTT. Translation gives CATSRLGTGGFSNQPQHF.

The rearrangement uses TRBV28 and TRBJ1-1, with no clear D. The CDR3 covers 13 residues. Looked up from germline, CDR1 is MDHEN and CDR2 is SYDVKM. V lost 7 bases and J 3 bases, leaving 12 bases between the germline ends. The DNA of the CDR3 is TGTGCCAGCACCCCTTTGGTGTACACTGAAGCTTTCTTT. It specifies CASTPLVYTEAFF.

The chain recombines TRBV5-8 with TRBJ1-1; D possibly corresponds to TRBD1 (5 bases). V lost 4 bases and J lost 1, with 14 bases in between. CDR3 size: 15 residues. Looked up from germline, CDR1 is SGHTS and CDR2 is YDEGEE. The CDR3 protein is CASSLGATPNTEAFF. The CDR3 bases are TGTGCCAGCAGCCTCGGGGCCACCCCGAACACTGAAGCTTTCTTT.

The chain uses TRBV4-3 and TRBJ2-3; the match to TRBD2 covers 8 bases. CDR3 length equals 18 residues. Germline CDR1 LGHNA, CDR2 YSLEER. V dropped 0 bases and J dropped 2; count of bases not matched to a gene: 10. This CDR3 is CASSQDLPSGQITDTQYF. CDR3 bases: TGCGCCAGCAGCCAAGATCTGCCTAGCGGGCAGATCACAGATACGCAGTATTTT.

The CDR3 DNA reads TGTGCCAGCAGTCCCTGGGGGGAGAGGCGCGGCGGCTACACCTTC. Residues: CASSPWGERRGGYTF. The chain uses TRBV6-5 and TRBJ1-2; weak D call: TRBD1 (5 bases). The germline gives CDR1 MNHEY, CDR2 SVGAGI. The ends were cut back, 5 bases at V and 8 bases at J, with 21 bases in the middle. The CDR3 covers 15 residues.

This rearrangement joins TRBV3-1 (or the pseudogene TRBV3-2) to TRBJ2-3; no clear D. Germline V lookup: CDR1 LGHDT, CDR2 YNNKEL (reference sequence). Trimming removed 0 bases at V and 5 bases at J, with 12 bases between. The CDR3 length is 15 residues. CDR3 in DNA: TGTGCCAGCAGCCAAGAAATGTTAGTGCTAGATACGCAGTATTTT. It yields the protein CASSQEMLVLDTQYF.

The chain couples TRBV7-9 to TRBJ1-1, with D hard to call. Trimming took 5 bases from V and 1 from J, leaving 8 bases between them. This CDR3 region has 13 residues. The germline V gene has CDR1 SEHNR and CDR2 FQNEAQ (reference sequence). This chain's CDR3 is CASSHFENTEAFF. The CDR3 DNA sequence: TGTGCCAGCAGCCATTTCGAGAACACTGAAGCTTTCTTT.

In DNA form, the CDR3 reads TGTGCCAGCAGCCAGGGTGGACAGGAAAACATTCAGTACTTC. Protein product: CASSQGGQENIQYF. The chain links TRBV4-2 to TRBJ2-4, with TRBD1 matching 7 bases. The CDR3 spans 14 residues. The J segment lost 5 bases and the V segment lost 3 bases, leaving 4 bases of the junction unmatched. From germline, CDR1 is LGHNA and CDR2 YNFKEQ.

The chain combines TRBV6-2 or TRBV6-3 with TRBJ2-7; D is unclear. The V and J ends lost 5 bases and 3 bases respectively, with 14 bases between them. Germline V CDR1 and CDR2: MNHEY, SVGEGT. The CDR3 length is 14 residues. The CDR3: CASSVSKVGYEQYF. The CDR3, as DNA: TGTGCCAGCAGTGTCTCAAAAGTGGGCTACGAGCAGTACTTC.

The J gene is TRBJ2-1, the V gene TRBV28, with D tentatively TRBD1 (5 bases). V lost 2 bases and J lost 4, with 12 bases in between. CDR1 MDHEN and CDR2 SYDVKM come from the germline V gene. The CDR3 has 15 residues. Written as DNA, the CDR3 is TGTGCCAGCAGTTTACGTGGGGCTAGGTACAATGAGCAGTTCTTC. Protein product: CASSLRGARYNEQFF.